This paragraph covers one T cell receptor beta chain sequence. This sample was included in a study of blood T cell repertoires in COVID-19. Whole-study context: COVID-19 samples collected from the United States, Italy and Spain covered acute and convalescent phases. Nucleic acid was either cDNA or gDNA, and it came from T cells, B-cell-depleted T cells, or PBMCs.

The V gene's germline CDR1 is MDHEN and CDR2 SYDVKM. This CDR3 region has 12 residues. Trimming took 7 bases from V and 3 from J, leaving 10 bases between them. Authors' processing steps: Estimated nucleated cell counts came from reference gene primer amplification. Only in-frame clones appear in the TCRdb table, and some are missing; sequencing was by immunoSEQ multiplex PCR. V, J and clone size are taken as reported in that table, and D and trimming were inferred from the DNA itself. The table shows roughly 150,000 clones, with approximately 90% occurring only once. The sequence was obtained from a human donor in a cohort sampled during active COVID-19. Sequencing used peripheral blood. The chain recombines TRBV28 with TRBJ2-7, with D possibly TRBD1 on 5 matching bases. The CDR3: CASTPDSYEQYF. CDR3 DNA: TGTGCCAGCACCCCAGACAGCTACGAGCAGTACTTC. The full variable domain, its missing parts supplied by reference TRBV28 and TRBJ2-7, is DVKVTQSSRYLVKRTGEKVFLECVQDMDHENMFWYRQDPGLGLRLIYFSYDVKMKEKGDIPEGYSVSREKKERFSLILESASTNQTSMYLCASTPDSYEQYFGPGTRLTVT.